The clone carrying this TCR beta chain was picked up one time. Original processing notes: Using reference gene primer amplification, nucleated cell counts were estimated. Measured with immunoSEQ multiplex PCR; TCRdb has only the in-frame clones, and not every one. V and J calls plus clone size are reproduced from that table; the DNA served to infer D and trimming. The table includes tens of thousands of clones, approximately 79% detected once. V shed 6 bases, J shed 2 bases, and the junction held 14 bases outside the gene matches. The CDR3 covers 17 residues. Germline V lookup: CDR1 KGHSH, CDR2 LQKENI. This record comes from a study of blood T cell repertoires in COVID-19.

V usage is TRBV18 and J usage is TRBJ2-3, with 7 bases fitting TRBD2. This receptor was taken from a human donor with acute or convalescent COVID-19. The donor label of this sample is uncertain. Sequencing was done on a sample of peripheral blood. In DNA form, the CDR3 reads TGTGCCAGCTCGCGATCGGCCCCGGGACTAAACACAGATACGCAGTATTTT. Translation gives CASSRSAPGLNTDTQYF.